A single sample gave rise to the 24 T cell receptor beta chains below, sequenced in a study of shared clonotypes between healthy human individuals. Using immunoSEQ multiplex PCR, the repertoire was profiled, and TCRdb retains in-frame clones only, with some absent. The sample includes around 2.3 million clones, 90% to 96% of them seen just once. Sequenced: naive CD4+ T cells sorted from blood. Stated subset: CD45RA+ positively selected. The receptors were gathered from a young man in good health.

About this clone: The sample contains more than one DNA sequence encoding this CDR3. J is TRBJ2-1 and V is TRBV7-2; possible D gene TRBD1, 5 bases. This CDR3 has 15 residues. V was pared by 3 bases and J by 0 bases, with 9 bases between. CDR1 is SGHTA, CDR2 FQGNSA, per germline. The DNA for the CDR3 is TGTGCCAGCAGCTTTGACAGTAGCTCCTACAATGAGCAGTTCTTC. This gives the protein CASSFDSSSYNEQFF.

The DNA for the CDR3 is TGTGCCAGCAGCTCCTGGGGACACCCGAACACTGAAGCTTTCTTT. It is translated as CASSSWGHPNTEAFF. This chain connects TRBV6-5 to TRBJ1-1, with D possibly TRBD1 on 6 matching bases. V was cut by 6 bases and J by 1 base, with 15 bases left in between. From germline, CDR1 is MNHEY and CDR2 SVGAGI. This CDR3 is built from 15 residues.

V usage is TRBV25-1 and J usage is TRBJ1-4; D is unclear. CDR1 is MGHDK, CDR2 SYGVNS, per germline. Trimming cost V 6 bases and J 6 bases, with 11 bases left between them. This CDR3 region has 13 residues. CDR3 in amino acids: CASRRFHDEKLFF. CDR3 coding DNA: TGTGCCAGCAGGAGGTTCCACGATGAAAAACTGTTTTTT.

The chain recombines TRBV7-6 with TRBJ2-1; D remains unclear. CDR1 and CDR2 (germline): SGHVS, FNYEAQ. The CDR3 contains 14 residues. V shed 1 base and J shed 8 bases, with 12 bases lying between them. CDR3 loop: CASSLVDGEDEQFF. DNA for the CDR3: TGTGCCAGCAGCTTAGTCGACGGCGAGGATGAGCAGTTCTTC.

The J gene is TRBJ2-5, the V gene TRBV10-3; TRBD1 might be the D (6 bases). The CDR3 is made up of 14 amino acids. CDR1 is ENHRY and CDR2 is SYGVKD in the germline V gene. V was trimmed by 10 bases and J by 5 bases, leaving 20 bases between them. The CDR3 spells CATNDGQGLETQYF. The CDR3 DNA follows: TGTGCCACCAACGACGGCCAGGGGTTGGAGACCCAGTACTTC.

The chain couples TRBV11-2 to TRBJ1-2; D not certain. Germline CDR1 reads SGHAT; CDR2 reads FQNNGV. The CDR3 has 14 amino acids. Trimming took off 5 bases at V and 0 bases at J, with 10 bases between the two ends. The CDR3 loop is CASSQDIANYGYTF. DNA of the CDR3: TGTGCCAGCAGCCAAGATATAGCTAACTATGGCTACACCTTC.

This sequence joins TRBV10-2 and TRBJ2-7, with D maybe TRBD2 (6 bases). This CDR3 has 17 residues. Germline V lookup: CDR1 WSHSY, CDR2 SAAADI. V was trimmed by 2 bases and J by 0 bases, leaving 17 bases between them. The CDR3 sequence: CASSEAQWGVSSYEQYF. For the CDR3, the DNA is TGCGCCAGCAGTGAGGCGCAGTGGGGGGTTAGCTCCTACGAGCAGTACTTC.

The rearrangement uses TRBV6-5 and TRBJ1-1; weak D call: TRBD1 (6 bases). CDR3 size: 16 residues. The germline V gene has CDR1 MNHEY and CDR2 SVGAGI. The V and J ends lost 0 bases and 9 bases respectively, with 20 bases between them. This chain's CDR3 is CASSYSTGTTGSKAFF. CDR3 DNA: TGTGCCAGCAGTTACTCTACCGGGACAACCGGCTCCAAAGCTTTCTTT.

The V gene is TRBV10-3, the J gene TRBJ1-2, with 7 positions matching TRBD1. There are 15 residues in the CDR3. Per germline, CDR1 ENHRY and CDR2 SYGVKD. V lost 4 bases, J lost 2 bases, and 7 bases stayed unmatched. In nucleotides, the CDR3 is TGTGCCATCAGTGTTGAGACAGGGACCAACTATGGCTACACCTTC. Translating gives CAISVETGTNYGYTF.

The chain carries TRBV6-5 and TRBJ2-5, with D maybe TRBD2 (6 bases). From germline, CDR1 is MNHEY and CDR2 SVGAGI. Trimming shortened V by 6 bases and J by 5 bases, and 16 bases separated the two germline ends. CDR3 length equals 14 residues. The CDR3 sequence is CASSPRGWGETQYF. The CDR3, as DNA: TGTGCCAGCAGCCCGCGGGGCTGGGGGGAGACCCAGTACTTC.

There are a few counts of this clone. The chain uses TRBV11-1 and TRBJ1-6; the D gene is possibly TRBD1 (5 bases). The CDR3 runs 13 residues. V lost 4 bases and J lost 11, with 12 bases in between. Germline loops: CDR1 SGHAT, CDR2 FQDESV (reference sequence). This CDR3 is CASSSGTSPPLHF. The CDR3 DNA sequence: TGTGCCAGCAGCTCGGGGACCTCCCCACCCCTCCACTTT.

The chain is built from TRBV19 and TRBJ2-7; no reliable D call. Germline V gives CDR1 LNHDA, CDR2 SQIVND (reference sequence). The length of the CDR3 is 13 residues. Trimming stripped 10 bases from V and 3 bases from J, with 16 bases between. The CDR3, as DNA: TGTGCCACCCGACCCCCTGGGCTCTACGAGCAGTACTTC. Its protein is CATRPPGLYEQYF.

The chain uses TRBV5-1 and TRBJ2-1, with a weak D call TRBD1 (6 bases). This CDR3 region has 11 residues. V lost 4 bases and J 10 bases, leaving 9 bases between the germline ends. Germline assignment: CDR1 SGHRS and CDR2 YFSETQ. The CDR3 DNA is TGCGCCAGCAGCGATACAGGGGAGCAGTTCTTC. It encodes CASSDTGEQFF.

The chain recombines TRBV30 with TRBJ1-2; D not certain. This CDR3 contains 15 residues. V lost 0 bases to trimming and J lost 5 bases, with 16 bases between them. The germline V gene has CDR1 GTSNPN and CDR2 SVGIG (reference sequence). The CDR3 here is CAWSVVGPIDYGYTF. The CDR3 DNA sequence: TGTGCCTGGAGTGTGGTAGGCCCTATCGATTATGGCTACACCTTC.

Regarding this clone: Other DNA variants within this sample encode the same CDR3. The rearrangement links TRBV27 to TRBJ2-7; a possible D gene is TRBD2 (5 bases). Germline V gives CDR1 MNHEY, CDR2 SMNVEV (reference sequence). V lost 11 bases, J lost 2 bases, and 19 bases lay in between. The CDR3 is 14 residues long. The CDR3 sequence is CASSYRTGTYEQYF. The CDR3 region has the DNA TGTGCCTCTTCCTACCGGACGGGGACCTACGAGCAGTACTTC.

This clone was recorded once. The chain carries TRBV2 and TRBJ2-7; 9 bases map to TRBD1. Germline CDR1 reads SNHLY; CDR2 reads FYNNEI. The length of the CDR3 is 15 residues. Trimming cost V 6 bases and J 1 base; bases outside gene matches: 7. The CDR3 protein is CASRVGTGRSYEQYF. The DNA for the CDR3 is TGTGCCAGCAGGGTAGGGACAGGGCGATCCTACGAGCAGTACTTC.

The V and J genes are TRBV30 and TRBJ2-7; TRBD2 is a possible D gene (5 bases). The CDR3 runs to 13 residues. Germline CDR1 GTSNPN, CDR2 SVGIG (reference sequence). V lost 3 bases, J lost 6 bases, and 15 bases lay in between. The CDR3 bases are TGTGCCTGGAGGGACTTGGGCGGAGCCGAGCAGTACTTC. Protein sequence: CAWRDLGGAEQYF.

This chain connects TRBV5-1 to TRBJ2-5, with D tentatively TRBD2 (6 bases). The germline CDR1 and CDR2 sequences are SGHRS and YFSETQ. This CDR3 comprises 14 residues. Trimming removed 3 bases from V and 0 bases from J, with 9 bases in between. CDR3 region: CASSWTINQETQYF. CDR3 sequence (DNA): TGCGCCAGCAGCTGGACTATTAACCAAGAGACCCAGTACTTC.

V gene TRBV10-3 combines with J gene TRBJ2-6; unclear D gene. Germline CDR1 ENHRY, CDR2 SYGVKD. This CDR3 is 19 amino acids long. Between the trimmed V and J ends, which lost 4 bases and 0 bases, there was a span of 19 bases. In nucleotides, the CDR3 is TGTGCCATCAGTGGCCAAGGTTTTGTTGTATCCTCTGGGGCCAACGTCCTGACTTTC. This encodes CAISGQGFVVSSGANVLTF.

This clone was seen only once. The chain's CDR3 is CASSSSGTGGHGYTF. CDR3 nucleotide sequence: TGTGCCAGCAGTTCCTCCGGGACAGGGGGCCATGGCTACACCTTC. The rearrangement links TRBV27 to TRBJ1-2, with TRBD1 identical over 12 bases. The CDR3 is 15 residues long. Germline CDR1 reads MNHEY; CDR2 reads SMNVEV (reference sequence). The trim removed 4 bases at V and 6 bases at J, leaving 6 bases unmatched.

This chain connects TRBV5-6 to TRBJ2-1, with 7 bases lining up with TRBD2. The germline V gene encodes CDR1 SGHDT and CDR2 YYEEEE. Trimming at V came to 1 base and at J to 4 bases, leaving 5 bases not matched to a gene. CDR3 length: 15 amino acids. The DNA of the CDR3 is TGTGCCAGCAGCTTGAGCGGGACCACATACAATGAGCAGTTCTTC. Translating gives CASSLSGTTYNEQFF.

The chain has TRBV6-6 and TRBJ1-2, with D unresolved. The ends were cut back, 6 bases at V and 3 bases at J, with 8 bases in the middle. The CDR3 is 12 amino acids. Germline values: CDR1 MNHNY, CDR2 SVGAGI (reference sequence). In DNA, the CDR3 is TGTGCCAGCAGAATAAATGACTATGGCTACACCTTC. This sequence encodes CASRINDYGYTF.

This clone has just one count. Other DNA sequences in this specimen translate into the identical CDR3. The chain combines TRBV19 with TRBJ2-7, with TRBD2 matching over 11 bases. J was trimmed by 0 bases and V by 2 bases; bases with no gene match: 0. Germline values: CDR1 LNHDA, CDR2 SQIVND (reference sequence). CDR3 size: 15 residues. Written as DNA, the CDR3 is TGTGCCAGTAGTATAACTAGCGGGAGCTCCTACGAGCAGTACTTC. This codes for CASSITSGSSYEQYF.

The J gene is TRBJ2-1, the V gene TRBV6-1, with 9 bases identical to TRBD1. Per the germline V gene, CDR1 is MNHNS and CDR2 is SASEGT. Trimming took 8 bases from V and 4 from J; bases not matched to a gene: 9. CDR3 length: 15 residues. The CDR3 is CASRYTGGAYNEQFF. Written as DNA, the CDR3 is TGTGCCAGCCGCTATACAGGGGGCGCGTACAATGAGCAGTTCTTC.